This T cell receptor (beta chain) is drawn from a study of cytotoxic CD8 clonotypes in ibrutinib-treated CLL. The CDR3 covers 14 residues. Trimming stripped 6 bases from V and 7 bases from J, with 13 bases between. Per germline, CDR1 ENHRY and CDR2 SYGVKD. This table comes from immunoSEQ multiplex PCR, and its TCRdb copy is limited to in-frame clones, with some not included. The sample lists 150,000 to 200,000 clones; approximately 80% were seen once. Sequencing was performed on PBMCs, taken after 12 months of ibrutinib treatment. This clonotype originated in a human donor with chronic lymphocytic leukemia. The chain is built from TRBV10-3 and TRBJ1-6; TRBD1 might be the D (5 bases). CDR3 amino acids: CAIRSEPGNSPLHF. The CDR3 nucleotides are TGTGCCATCAGGTCAGAACCAGGGAATTCACCCCTCCACTTT.